This TCR beta chain was sequenced in a study of blood T cell repertoires in COVID-19. Overall study context: Sources were T cells, B-cell-depleted T cells, or PBMCs; the material itself was cDNA or gDNA.

V lost 2 bases, J lost 0 bases, and 1 base stayed unmatched. Germline values: CDR1 LNHNV, CDR2 YYDKDF (reference sequence). This CDR3 has 15 residues. Method: immunoSEQ multiplex PCR; TCRdb's copy keeps in-frame clones and lacks some. The data contain about 100,000 clones, around 75% of them singletons. The TCR sequence derives from a human donor in a cohort sampled during active COVID-19. The rearrangement links TRBV15 to TRBJ2-1; 7 bases map to TRBD1. Sequencing used peripheral blood. The CDR3 sequence: CATSRRTGSYNEQFF. The CDR3 coding sequence is TGTGCCACCAGCAGACGGACAGGCTCCTACAATGAGCAGTTCTTC.